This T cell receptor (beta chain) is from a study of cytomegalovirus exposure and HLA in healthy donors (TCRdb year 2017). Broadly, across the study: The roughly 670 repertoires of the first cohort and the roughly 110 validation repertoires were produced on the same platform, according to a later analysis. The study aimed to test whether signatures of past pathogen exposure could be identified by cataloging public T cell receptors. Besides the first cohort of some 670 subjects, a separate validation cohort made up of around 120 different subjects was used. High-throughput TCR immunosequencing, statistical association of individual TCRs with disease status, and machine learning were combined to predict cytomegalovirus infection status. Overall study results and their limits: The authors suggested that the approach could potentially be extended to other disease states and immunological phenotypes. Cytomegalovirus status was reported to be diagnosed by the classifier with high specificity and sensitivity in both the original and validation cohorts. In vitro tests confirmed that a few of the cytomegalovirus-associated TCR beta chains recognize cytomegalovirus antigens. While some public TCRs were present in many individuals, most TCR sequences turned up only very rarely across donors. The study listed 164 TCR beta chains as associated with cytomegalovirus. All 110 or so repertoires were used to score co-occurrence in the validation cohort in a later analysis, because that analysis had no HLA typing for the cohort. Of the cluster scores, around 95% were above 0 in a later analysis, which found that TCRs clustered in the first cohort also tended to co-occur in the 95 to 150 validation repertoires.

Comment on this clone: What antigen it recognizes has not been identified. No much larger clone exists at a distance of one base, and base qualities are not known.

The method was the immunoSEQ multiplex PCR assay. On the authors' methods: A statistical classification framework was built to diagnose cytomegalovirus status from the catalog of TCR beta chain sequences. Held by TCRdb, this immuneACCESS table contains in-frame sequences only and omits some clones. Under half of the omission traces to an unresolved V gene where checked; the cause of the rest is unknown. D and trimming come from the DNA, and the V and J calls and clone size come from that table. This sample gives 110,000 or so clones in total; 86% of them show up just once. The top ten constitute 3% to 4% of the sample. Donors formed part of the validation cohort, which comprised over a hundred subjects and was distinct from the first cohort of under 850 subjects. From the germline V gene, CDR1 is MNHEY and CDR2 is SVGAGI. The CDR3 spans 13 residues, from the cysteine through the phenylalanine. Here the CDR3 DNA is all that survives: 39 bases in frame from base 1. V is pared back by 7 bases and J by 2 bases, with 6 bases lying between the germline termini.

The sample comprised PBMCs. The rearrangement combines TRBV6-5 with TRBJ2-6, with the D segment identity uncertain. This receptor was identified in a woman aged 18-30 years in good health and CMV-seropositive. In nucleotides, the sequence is TGTGCCAGCACCTCCCCTGGGGCCAACGTCCTGACTTTC. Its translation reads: CASTSPGANVLTF.